Presented here are 27 T cell receptor beta chains from one specimen sequenced in a study of spatial heterogeneity in lung cancer. Study-level points and caveats: Counts of expanded intratumoral alpha and beta TCRs tracked tumor mutation counts.

TCRdb reanalysed the 5' RACE reads using MiXCR and keeps one entry per CDR3 protein. The sample consists of about 10,000 distinct CDR3 sequences, approximately 8% of them appearing once. Noted time point: sample taken at primary tumor resection. These receptors have no known antigen. Sequenced material: lung tumor tissue, taken at surgery. The receptors were sampled from a male donor with early-stage non-small cell lung cancer.

This clonotype was found many times. The V gene is TRBV10-3, the J gene TRBJ2-3, with 8 bases fitting TRBD2. The germline V gene has CDR1 ENHRY and CDR2 SYGVKD. This CDR3 contains 15 residues. The trim removed 4 bases at V and 4 bases at J, leaving 7 bases unmatched. The CDR3: CAISGPRGDADTQYF. The CDR3, as DNA: TGTGCCATCAGTGGCCCGCGGGGGGATGCAGATACGCAGTATTTT.

There are many counts of this clonotype. The J gene is TRBJ2-3, the V gene TRBV12-3 or TRBV12-4; 9 bases match TRBD2. This CDR3 is built from 16 residues. J lost 6 bases, V lost 1 base, and 8 bases had no gene match. CDR3 loop: CASSLDSGGFEDTQYF. CDR3 in DNA: TGTGCCAGCAGTTTAGACAGCGGGGGGTTTGAGGATACGCAGTATTTT.

This clonotype occurred a few times. This rearrangement joins TRBV27 to TRBJ2-1; TRBD2 is a possible D gene (5 bases). Germline lookup yields CDR1 MNHEY and CDR2 SMNVEV (reference sequence). Trimming removed 4 bases from V and 12 bases from J, with 16 bases in between. This CDR3 region has 13 residues. The CDR3 sequence: CASSSGPSLGQFF. The DNA for the CDR3 is TGTGCCAGCAGTTCAGGACCTAGCCTAGGGCAGTTCTTC.

This clonotype is medium-sized (0.01 to 0.1%) in the sample. This chain uses TRBV29-1 with TRBJ2-7, with 8 nucleotides matching TRBD1. From germline, CDR1 is SQVTM and CDR2 ANQGSEA. The CDR3 spans 14 residues. V dropped 6 bases and J dropped 1; count of bases not matched to a gene: 8. The CDR3: CSVAGQGGSYEQYF. DNA of the CDR3: TGCAGCGTCGCCGGACAGGGCGGTTCCTACGAGCAGTACTTC.

In its sample, this clonotype was seen many times. V usage is TRBV7-8 and J usage is TRBJ2-1, with 8 bases identical to TRBD2. After removal of 5 bases from V and 4 bases from J, the junction contained 4 bases not matched to a gene. CDR1 is SGHVS, CDR2 FQNEAQ, per germline. This CDR3 contains 14 residues. The CDR3 spells CASSVLAEYNEQFF. In nucleotides, the CDR3 is TGTGCCAGCAGCGTACTAGCGGAATACAATGAGCAGTTCTTC.

Ten or more counts support this clonotype. The gene calls are TRBV7-9 and TRBJ2-3; D gene unclear. CDR3 length: 15 residues. The germline gives CDR1 SEHNR, CDR2 FQNEAQ (reference sequence). Trimming removed 1 base from V and 1 base from J, with 9 bases in between. The CDR3 sequence: CASSLGAGRTDTQYF. The DNA for the CDR3 is TGTGCCAGCAGCTTAGGGGCAGGACGCACAGATACGCAGTATTTT.

This clonotype was detected a few times. The V gene is TRBV28, the J gene TRBJ2-2, with unresolved D. CDR1 and CDR2 (germline): MDHEN, SYDVKM. CDR3 size: 13 residues. Trimming cost V 5 bases and J 6 bases, with 10 bases left between them. The CDR3 bases are TGTGCCAGCAGTCCTAGAGGCCCCGGGGAGCTGTTTTTT. Translating it yields CASSPRGPGELFF.

This clonotype occurred many times. This chain connects TRBV6-2 or TRBV6-3 to TRBJ1-2, with unresolved D. Germline V gene sequence: CDR1 MNHEY, CDR2 SVGEGT. The CDR3 is 14 residues long. Trimming pared 2 bases from V and 9 bases from J, leaving 16 bases between. The CDR3 nucleotides are TGTGCCAGCAGTTACGACGGACTCCCCTCTCGCTACACCTTC. Protein: CASSYDGLPSRYTF.

This clonotype was seen a handful of times. This sequence joins TRBV28 and TRBJ2-2; TRBD1 is a possible D gene (5 bases). This CDR3 is built from 14 residues. Trimming cost V 8 bases and J 6 bases, with 16 bases left between them. Germline values: CDR1 MDHEN, CDR2 SYDVKM. The CDR3 loop is CASAGSAKPGELFF. DNA for the CDR3: TGTGCCAGCGCAGGGTCCGCGAAGCCCGGGGAGCTGTTTTTT.

By its share, this clonotype is large (0.1 to 1%). The V call is TRBV5-1, the J call TRBJ2-1; the match to TRBD2 covers 11 bases. The CDR3 extends over 17 amino acids. Losses at the gene ends were 1 base for V and 4 bases for J; bases not matched to a gene: 7. In germline, CDR1 is SGHRS, CDR2 YFSETQ. In DNA, the CDR3 is TGCGCCAGCAGCTTGTCTACTAGCGGGAGTAGGTACAATGAGCAGTTCTTC. Its translation is CASSLSTSGSRYNEQFF.

This clonotype was seen at least ten times. The V and J genes are TRBV29-1 and TRBJ2-7; TRBD1 or TRBD2 may be the D gene (5 bases each). Deletions cut 4 bases from V and 0 bases from J, with 16 bases between. The CDR3 loop spans 15 amino acids. CDR1 and CDR2 from the germline V gene are SQVTM and ANQGSEA. This CDR3 is CSVAGGATNSYEQYF. CDR3 DNA sequence: TGCAGCGTTGCCGGTGGGGCGACTAACTCCTACGAGCAGTACTTC.

This clonotype was detected only a few times. The chain has TRBV29-1 and TRBJ2-3; 8 nucleotides line up with TRBD1. V shed 4 bases, J shed 2 bases, and the junction held 2 bases outside the gene matches. CDR3 length equals 13 residues. Looked up from germline, CDR1 is SQVTM and CDR2 is ANQGSEA. For the CDR3, the DNA is TGCAGCGTTGGGACAGGGCTCACAGATACGCAGTATTTT. Its translation: CSVGTGLTDTQYF.

This clonotype was observed many times. The chain employs TRBV7-2 and TRBJ2-3, with 7 positions matching TRBD1. Per germline, CDR1 SGHTA and CDR2 FQGNSA. This CDR3 is built from 13 residues. V shed 2 bases, J shed 6 bases, and the junction held 2 bases outside the gene matches. CDR3 nucleotide sequence: TGTGCCAGCAGCTTATTCAGGGGGGATACGCAGTATTTT. Its translation is CASSLFRGDTQYF.

This clonotype came up many times. The chain has TRBV9 and TRBJ2-1; 9 bases are a match to TRBD1. Losses at the gene ends were 3 bases for V and 8 bases for J; bases not matched to a gene: 9. Germline values: CDR1 SGDLS, CDR2 YYNGEE. CDR3 length: 15 residues. The CDR3 DNA sequence: TGTGCCAGCAGCGCCAGTACAGGGGGCCGTCATGAGCAGTTCTTC. Translated, it gives CASSASTGGRHEQFF.

There are many counts of this clonotype. For the CDR3, the DNA is TGTGCCTGGAGTATGGAGAGGGGGCCGTACGAGCAGTACTTC. It encodes CAWSMERGPYEQYF. The rearrangement links TRBV30 to TRBJ2-7; 7 bases are a match to TRBD1. V lost 2 bases, J lost 4 bases, and 8 bases stayed unmatched. This CDR3 is 14 amino acids long. The germline V gene has CDR1 GTSNPN and CDR2 SVGIG (reference sequence).

A word on this clonotype: Being one base from a much bigger clone, this may be a read error. The rearrangement uses TRBV7-9 and TRBJ2-5, with TRBD1 as a possible D gene (6 bases). Germline lookup yields CDR1 SEHNR and CDR2 FQNEAQ (reference sequence). The CDR3 runs to 11 residues. The CDR3 is CTSTGQETQYF. The CDR3 coding sequence is TGTACCAGTACTGGACAGGAGACCCAGTACTTC.

This clonotype was picked up many times. This rearrangement joins TRBV7-7 to TRBJ2-2; D might be TRBD1 (6 bases). The CDR3 has 15 residues. Trimming took 4 bases from V and 1 from J, leaving 10 bases between them. The germline gives CDR1 SSHAT, CDR2 FNYEAQ (reference sequence). The CDR3 DNA reads as TGTGCCAGCAGCTCCACGACAGGGAACACCGGGGAGCTGTTTTTT. This gives the protein CASSSTTGNTGELFF.

This clonotype occurred many times. The chain carries TRBV9 and TRBJ2-7, with a weak D call TRBD2 (5 bases). Deletions cut 0 bases from V and 4 bases from J, with 11 bases between. This CDR3 contains 14 residues. Germline V gives CDR1 SGDLS, CDR2 YYNGEE. The CDR3 is CASSVDPTGYEQYF. Here the CDR3 DNA reads TGTGCCAGCAGCGTAGATCCCACGGGATACGAGCAGTACTTC.

This clonotype was detected ten times or more. The chain has TRBV12-3 or TRBV12-4 and TRBJ1-2; TRBD1 matches 9 bases. The CDR3 sequence is 17 residues long. V shed 7 bases, J shed 2 bases, and the junction held 14 bases outside the gene matches. CDR3 in amino acids: CASNPGGTGGENYGYTF. The CDR3 DNA reads as TGTGCCAGCAACCCAGGGGGTACAGGGGGCGAGAACTATGGCTACACCTTC.

As concerns this clonotype: At one of its ends the junction is not consistent with the germline gene, which may arise from a read error. The rearrangement joins TRBV7-3 to TRBJ2-6; D possibly uses TRBD1 or TRBD2 (5 bases each). Germline CDR1 and CDR2: SGHTA and FQGTGA. The CDR3 consists of 16 residues. DNA of the CDR3: TGTGCCAGCAGCTCCACGAGGGGCGGTGGGGCCAACGTCCCGACTTTC. This sequence encodes CASSSTRGGGANVPTF.

This clonotype was counted many times. The rearrangement uses TRBV30 and TRBJ1-6; D might be TRBD1 (5 bases). There are 14 residues in the CDR3. The V and J ends lost 3 bases and 9 bases respectively, with 15 bases between them. Germline CDR1 is GTSNPN and CDR2 is SVGIG (reference sequence). The CDR3 DNA sequence: TGTGCCTGGAGCCCCGACAGAAACCTTTCACCCCTCCACTTT. This encodes CAWSPDRNLSPLHF. Full variable domain (remainder filled in from reference TRBV30 and TRBJ1-6): SQTIHQWPATLVQPVGSPLSLECTVEGTSNPNLYWYRQAAGRGLQLLFYSVGIGQISSEVPQNLSASRPQDRQFILSSKKLLLSDSGFYLCAWSPDRNLSPLHFGNGTRLTVT.

This clonotype has ten or more counts. The rearrangement links TRBV5-1 to TRBJ2-7; 7 bases agree with TRBD1. CDR3 length: 14 amino acids. From germline, CDR1 is SGHRS and CDR2 YFSETQ. V was clipped by 2 bases and J by 3 bases; unmatched bases: 5. CDR3 DNA sequence: TGCGCCAGCAGCTTCGGGACAGAGGTCTACGAGCAGTACTTC. Translating gives CASSFGTEVYEQYF.

This clonotype has ten or more counts. The chain combines TRBV29-1 with TRBJ2-5; D gene unclear. In germline, CDR1 is SQVTM, CDR2 ANQGSEA. Trimming shortened V by 4 bases and J by 5 bases, and 11 bases separated the two germline ends. The CDR3 has 12 amino acids. The CDR3 protein is CSVGPTWETQYF. In DNA, the CDR3 is TGCAGCGTTGGACCAACATGGGAGACCCAGTACTTC.

In its sample, this clonotype was seen many times. The V call is TRBV7-3, the J call TRBJ2-3, with 8 bases fitting TRBD2. The CDR3 consists of 15 residues. J was trimmed by 5 bases and V by 4 bases; bases with no gene match: 8. Germline CDR1 SGHTA, CDR2 FQGTGA. The CDR3 here is CASSSGAGAGDTQYF. CDR3 nucleotides: TGTGCCAGCAGCTCTGGAGCGGGAGCGGGAGATACGCAGTATTTT.

The chain combines TRBV29-1 with TRBJ2-4; 10 bases map to TRBD1. V shed 3 bases, J shed 7 bases, and the junction held 6 bases outside the gene matches. Germline CDR1 reads SQVTM; CDR2 reads ANQGSEA. This CDR3 spans 14 amino acids. The CDR3 DNA reads as TGCAGCGTTGATGGGACAGGGGAGGGGAACATTCAGTACTTC. This translates into CSVDGTGEGNIQYF. Combining the CDR3 with reference TRBV29-1 and TRBJ2-4 gives the whole variable domain SAVISQKPSRDICQRGTSLTIQCQVDSQVTMMFWYRQQPGQSLTLIATANQGSEATYESGFVIDKFPISRPNLTFSTLTVSNMSPEDSSIYLCSVDGTGEGNIQYFGAGTRLSVL.

V is TRBV20-1 and J is TRBJ1-5; D is uncertain. The CDR3 sequence is 14 residues long. The germline V and J ends were trimmed by 6 bases and 3 bases, with 15 bases remaining between them. Germline CDR1 DFQATT, CDR2 SNEGSKA (reference sequence). CDR3 bases: TGCAGTGCCCTGACGGGCTCAGACAATCAGCCCCAGCATTTT. Amino acids: CSALTGSDNQPQHF.

This clonotype was seen at least ten times. The rearrangement links TRBV28 to TRBJ2-1, with TRBD2 matching over 7 bases. The CDR3 is made up of 15 amino acids. Unmatched junction bases numbered 10, after V lost 3 bases and J lost 8 bases. Germline CDR1 is MDHEN and CDR2 is SYDVKM. The CDR3 here is CASSLDSGTTHEQFF. CDR3 DNA sequence: TGTGCCAGCAGTTTGGATTCCGGGACTACTCATGAGCAGTTCTTC. Combining the CDR3 with reference TRBV28 and TRBJ2-1 gives the whole variable domain DVKVTQSSRYLVKRTGEKVFLECVQDMDHENMFWYRQDPGLGLRLIYFSYDVKMKEKGDIPEGYSVSREKKERFSLILESASTNQTSMYLCASSLDSGTTHEQFFGPGTRLTVL.